The clone carrying this TCR beta chain was seen at least ten times. Its antigen is not known. The cDNA was generated through 5'RACE incorporating 10-nucleotide random UMIs. TCRdb re-called the 5' RACE reads through MiXCR, storing one row per CDR3 protein. The table has about 66,000 distinct CDR3 sequences, 3.4% seen once. The data belong to a study of neurological immune-mediated disorders. Overall study: Within the group of some 35 multiple sclerosis patients, approximately 31 were relapsing-remitting, while 3 were secondary progressive.

Study-level findings and limits: Healthy controls had more TCR clonal expansion than multiple sclerosis, which showed the least, whereas HTLV-1-associated myelopathy showed the most. Repertoires from 18 of 34 multiple sclerosis patients grouped phylogenetically into a related-CDR3 cluster, suggesting a possible signature.

The CDR3 contains 16 residues. With V trimmed by 3 bases and J by 6 bases, 12 bases remained unmatched. Germline V lookup: CDR1 LGHDT, CDR2 YNNKEL (reference sequence). The sequenced sample was PBMCs. This clonotype was obtained from a man in his forties or fifties with multiple sclerosis. The chain employs TRBV3-1 and TRBJ2-3; TRBD2 matches 7 bases. The CDR3: CASSQVRAGVTDTQYF. DNA of the CDR3: TGTGCCAGCAGCCAGGTTAGGGCGGGAGTGACGGATACGCAGTATTTT.